This T cell receptor beta chain was captured by sequencing in a study of blood T cell repertoires in COVID-19. Study context: Sites in the United States, Italy and Spain provided acute and convalescent COVID-19 samples. Sample material is recorded as cDNA or gDNA derived from T cells, B-cell-depleted T cells, or PBMCs.

The germline CDR1 and CDR2 sequences are ENHRY and SYGVKD. V was trimmed by 4 bases and J by 5 bases, leaving 15 bases between them. The CDR3 extends over 14 amino acids. Under the authors' procedure: Amplification from reference gene primers served as the basis for estimated nucleated cell counts. Using immunoSEQ multiplex PCR, the repertoire was profiled, and TCRdb retains in-frame clones only, with some absent. V and J calls and clone size are copied from that table; D and trimming were computed from the DNA. The sample comprises 88,000 or so clones, roughly 77% of which are singletons, and approximately 24% rests with the top ten.

The source material was peripheral blood. The chain joins TRBV10-3 to TRBJ2-7; D remains ambiguous. The origin of this receptor is a human donor in a cohort sampled during active COVID-19. CDR3 bases: TGTGCCATCAGTGGGTGGCGGCAGAACCACGAGCAGTACTTC. It encodes CAISGWRQNHEQYF.